This T cell receptor beta chain was sequenced during a study of blood T cell repertoires in COVID-19. Study-wide context: From T cells, B-cell-depleted T cells, or PBMCs came the material, which was cDNA or gDNA.

Enrollment of patients from Seattle took place during active infection, with longitudinal follow-up. In the original workflow: Researchers report that nucleated cell counts were estimated from reference gene primer amplification. The assay was immunoSEQ multiplex PCR, and TCRdb's table has in-frame clones only and misses some. The V and J calls and clone size are taken from that table; D and trimming were inferred from the DNA. Of a few hundred thousand clones listed, around 90% are singletons. This CDR3 spans 14 amino acids. Trimming cost V 0 bases and J 6 bases, with 11 bases left between them. Germline V lookup: CDR1 LGHDT, CDR2 YNNKEL (reference sequence).

This sequence was found in a woman aged 45 to 65 with COVID-19, enrolled during active disease. The J gene is TRBJ1-2, the V gene TRBV3-1 (or the pseudogene TRBV3-2); no definite D call. Sequencing input: peripheral blood. The CDR3 DNA reads as TGTGCCAGCAGCCAAGATAGCGGCTGGCATGGCTACACCTTC. It is translated as CASSQDSGWHGYTF.